Below, 23 T cell receptor beta chains from the same sample are listed, as sequenced in a study of T cell repertoires in cytomegalovirus infection. TCRdb reprocessed the reads with MiXCR, giving one entry per CDR3 protein. This sample yields 150,000 to 200,000 distinct CDR3 sequences, of which roughly 19% are seen a single time; 2.9% belongs to the top ten. Specimen: PBMCs. These receptor sequences come from a human donor in good health (CMV status not recorded). Some clones in this sample may be carry-over from other donors' samples.

The rearrangement joins TRBV29-1 to TRBJ1-2, with D possibly matching TRBD1 (5 bases). V was clipped by 5 bases and J by 6 bases, with 16 bases between them. There are 13 residues in the CDR3. CDR1 and CDR2 from the germline V gene are SQVTM and ANQGSEA. The CDR3 spells CSVSLGAMDGYTF. The CDR3 bases are TGCAGCGTTTCGTTAGGGGCCATGGATGGCTACACCTTC. Full variable domain (outside the CDR3, taken from reference TRBV29-1 and TRBJ1-2): SAVISQKPSRDICQRGTSLTIQCQVDSQVTMMFWYRQQPGQSLTLIATANQGSEATYESGFVIDKFPISRPNLTFSTLTVSNMSPEDSSIYLCSVSLGAMDGYTFGSGTRLTVV.

Points on this clonotype: A much larger clone differs by one base, so this may be a read error. The gene calls are TRBV10-3 and TRBJ2-7; maybe TRBD2 (6 bases). The CDR3 is 14 residues long. CDR1 and CDR2 from the germline V gene are ENHRY and SYGVKD. Trimming left V 4 bases short and J 4 bases short, with 14 bases between. The CDR3 region is CAISVSSVAYEQYF. The CDR3 region has the DNA TGTGCCATCAGTGTGTCTAGCGTAGCGTACGAGCAGTACTTC.

The V call is TRBV3-1, the J call TRBJ2-7; TRBD2 aligns across 10 bases. V shed 2 bases, J shed 0 bases, and the junction held 1 base outside the gene matches. The CDR3 totals 15 residues. Germline assignment: CDR1 LGHDT and CDR2 YNNKEL (reference sequence). CDR3 in amino acids: CASSQTSGDSYEQYF. For the CDR3, the DNA is TGTGCCAGCAGCCAAACTAGCGGGGACTCCTACGAGCAGTACTTC.

This clonotype appeared many times. The V call is TRBV7-8, the J call TRBJ2-7; possibly TRBD1 for D (5 bases). Germline V gene lookup returns CDR1 SGHVS and CDR2 FQNEAQ. V lost 5 bases to trimming and J lost 4 bases, with 12 bases between them. This CDR3 comprises 13 residues. CDR3 bases: TGTGCCAGCAGCCTCGACAGCTTATACGAGCAGTACTTC. It yields the protein CASSLDSLYEQYF.

A few counts support this clonotype. The chain couples TRBV24-1 to TRBJ2-1, with unresolved D. This CDR3 comprises 12 residues. The V and J ends lost 6 bases and 6 bases respectively, with 8 bases between them. Germline V gene sequence: CDR1 KGHDR, CDR2 SFDVKD. In nucleotides, the CDR3 is TGTGCCACCAGTCACCTAGGCAATGAGCAGTTCTTC. This translates into CATSHLGNEQFF.

This clonotype was picked up a small number of times. The CDR3 protein is CASRFVDEQFF. The CDR3 region has the DNA TGTGCCAGCAGGTTCGTTGATGAGCAGTTCTTC. The V gene is TRBV12-3 or TRBV12-4, the J gene TRBJ2-1, with D hard to call. This CDR3 comprises 11 residues. V was cut by 6 bases and J by 8 bases, with 8 bases left in between.

The table lists this clonotype with a few counts. The chain links TRBV6-1 to TRBJ1-1; D may be TRBD1 (6 bases). Germline V gene lookup returns CDR1 MNHNS and CDR2 SASEGT. The CDR3 consists of 15 residues. The V end lost 7 bases, the J end lost 4 bases, and 19 bases lay between the germline ends. The CDR3: CASNNAVLGGTEAFF. The CDR3 nucleotides are TGTGCCAGCAATAACGCGGTTTTAGGGGGCACTGAAGCTTTCTTT.

The J gene is TRBJ2-1, the V gene TRBV20-1; tentatively, D is TRBD2 (5 bases). Trimming pared 0 bases from V and 5 bases from J, leaving 17 bases between. This CDR3 is 16 amino acids long. Germline assignment: CDR1 DFQATT and CDR2 SNEGSKA (reference sequence). The CDR3: CSARDPGSWSNNEQFF. The DNA of the CDR3 is TGCAGTGCTAGAGACCCGGGGTCCTGGTCTAACAATGAGCAGTTCTTC.

Concerning this clonotype: Since a much larger clone is just one base distant, this may be a read error. The rearrangement links TRBV11-2 to TRBJ2-7; TRBD2 matches 9 bases. Germline CDR1 is SGHAT and CDR2 is FQNNGV. This CDR3 has 18 amino acids. CDR3 bases: TGTGCCTGCAGCTTAGATCTATCGGGTAGCGGGGGACCGTACGAGCAGTACTTC. Protein sequence: CACSLDLSGSGGPYEQYF.

This clonotype was detected many times. V is TRBV7-8 and J is TRBJ2-7, with TRBD2 identical over 9 bases. The V gene end was trimmed by 0 bases and the J gene end by 3 bases; junction bases not matched to a gene: 0. This CDR3 spans 14 amino acids. The V gene's germline CDR1 is SGHVS and CDR2 FQNEAQ. This CDR3 is CASSLATSGYEQYF. CDR3 bases: TGTGCCAGCAGCTTAGCGACTAGCGGCTACGAGCAGTACTTC.

This clonotype occurred many times. This chain uses TRBV7-6 with TRBJ2-7; perhaps TRBD1 as D (6 bases). From germline, CDR1 is SGHVS and CDR2 FNYEAQ. Trimming removed 7 bases from V and 6 bases from J, with 22 bases in between. CDR3 length: 15 residues. CDR3 nucleotides: TGTGCCAGCATCGTAGGAGAGGCGGCAGGGGCCGAGCAGTACTTC. Translated, it gives CASIVGEAAGAEQYF.

The gene calls are TRBV24-1 and TRBJ1-2, with 7 bases that match TRBD1. The CDR3 runs 15 residues. The germline gives CDR1 KGHDR, CDR2 SFDVKD. V lost 3 bases and J lost 4; bases outside the gene matches: 7. DNA of the CDR3: TGTGCCACCAGTGATAGTGGACAGGCCCTCTATGGCTACACCTTC. Its protein is CATSDSGQALYGYTF.

J is TRBJ2-1 and V is TRBV18; 9 bases map to TRBD1. Germline assignment: CDR1 KGHSH and CDR2 LQKENI. J was trimmed by 4 bases and V by 3 bases; bases with no gene match: 13. This CDR3 contains 18 residues. This CDR3 reads CASSPTTPRTGEYNEQFF. CDR3 sequence (DNA): TGTGCCAGCTCACCCACCACCCCCCGGACAGGGGAGTACAATGAGCAGTTCTTC. The variable domain in full, completed from reference TRBV18 and TRBJ2-1, reads NAGVMQNPRHLVRRRGQEARLRCSPMKGHSHVYWYRQLPEEGLKFMVYLQKENIIDESGMPKERFSAEFPKEGPSILRIQQVVRGDSAAYFCASSPTTPRTGEYNEQFFGPGTRLTVL.

This clonotype has a handful of counts. The rearrangement uses TRBV7-9 and TRBJ2-1; 9 nucleotides align to TRBD2. In germline, CDR1 is SEHNR, CDR2 FQNEAQ (reference sequence). The CDR3 is 15 residues long. V shed 5 bases, J shed 7 bases, and the junction held 9 bases outside the gene matches. As DNA, the CDR3 is TGTGCCAGCAGCCCGAGCGGGAGGTCTGGGAATGAGCAGTTCTTC. Residues: CASSPSGRSGNEQFF. Together with reference TRBV7-9 and TRBJ2-1, the CDR3 gives the full variable domain: DTGVSQNPRHKITKRGQNVTFRCDPISEHNRLYWYRQTLGQGPEFLTYFQNEAQLEKSRLLSDRFSAERPKGSFSTLEIQRTEQGDSAMYLCASSPSGRSGNEQFFGPGTRLTVL.

This chain uses TRBV12-3 or TRBV12-4 with TRBJ1-6; D is ambiguous. Trimming took 7 bases from V and 7 from J, leaving 11 bases between them. This CDR3 is 13 amino acids long. The CDR3 spells CASTSKGNSPLHF. In DNA, the CDR3 is TGTGCCAGCACGTCAAAAGGGAATTCACCCCTCCACTTT.

This clonotype was counted only a few times. V and J are TRBV19 and TRBJ1-2; weak D call: TRBD1 (5 bases). This CDR3 spans 16 amino acids. The ends were cut back, 3 bases at V and 2 bases at J, with 16 bases in the middle. The germline gives CDR1 LNHDA, CDR2 SQIVND (reference sequence). Written as DNA, the CDR3 is TGTGCCAGTAGTATCGGGGGGAACAGATTAAACTATGGCTACACCTTC. Translating gives CASSIGGNRLNYGYTF.

In its sample, this clonotype was seen many times. The chain uses TRBV28 and TRBJ1-2; D perhaps matches TRBD1 (5 bases). The CDR3 length is 14 residues. Between the trimmed V and J ends, which lost 6 bases and 4 bases, there was a span of 15 bases. Germline assignment: CDR1 MDHEN and CDR2 SYDVKM. CDR3 protein: CASSPGGGGYGYTF. DNA of the CDR3: TGTGCCAGCAGCCCCGGTGGTGGGGGCTATGGCTACACCTTC.

This clonotype was counted at least ten times. J is TRBJ2-7 and V is TRBV7-3; the match to TRBD2 covers 10 bases. The junction had 12 bases not matched to a gene; V was cut back by 5 bases and J by 5 bases. CDR1 SGHTA and CDR2 FQGTGA come from the germline V gene. CDR3 size: 16 residues. CDR3 sequence: CASSPNRASGSHEQYF. CDR3 sequence (DNA): TGTGCCAGCAGCCCCAACCGGGCTAGCGGGAGTCACGAGCAGTACTTC.

This clonotype was recorded many times. This chain connects TRBV11-3 to TRBJ2-1, with a possible D match to TRBD2 (5 bases). V lost 0 bases to trimming and J lost 9 bases, with 12 bases between them. The V gene's germline CDR1 is SGHNT and CDR2 YENEEA. CDR3 size: 14 residues. CDR3 in DNA: TGTGCCAGCAGCTTAGATCTAAGTCGGGGTGAGCAGTTCTTC. Translated, it gives CASSLDLSRGEQFF.

With respect to this clonotype: A single base separates this from a much larger clone, so it may be a read error. The V call is TRBV20-1, the J call TRBJ1-4; a weak D match, TRBD1 (5 bases). V was pared by 6 bases and J by 13 bases, with 21 bases between. Germline V gene data show CDR1 as DFQATT and CDR2 as SNEGSKA (reference sequence). The CDR3 covers 13 residues. The DNA for the CDR3 is TGCAGTGCGCCTGGCGCCGGGACTGGCCTACTGTTTTTT. Its translation: CSAPGAGTGLLFF.

V and J are TRBV10-3 and TRBJ1-3; D gene uncertain. V lost 11 bases and J 0 bases, leaving 14 bases between the germline ends. This CDR3 comprises 14 residues. Germline V CDR1 and CDR2: ENHRY, SYGVKD. Here the CDR3 DNA reads TGTGCCGCCTCCGCCGGTAACTCTGGAAACACCATATATTTT. As protein: CAASAGNSGNTIYF.

This clonotype was observed a few times. The chain combines TRBV15 with TRBJ2-1; TRBD2 matches at 9 bases. The CDR3 spans 16 residues. V shed 0 bases, J shed 8 bases, and the junction held 8 bases outside the gene matches. Germline V lookup: CDR1 LNHNV, CDR2 YYDKDF (reference sequence). CDR3 nucleotides: TGTGCCACCAGCAGAGATGGTGGGACTAGCTTTTATGAGCAGTTCTTC. Amino acid sequence: CATSRDGGTSFYEQFF.

The chain is built from TRBV5-6 and TRBJ1-2, with D uncertain. Germline V gene lookup returns CDR1 SGHDT and CDR2 YYEEEE. Trimming took off 0 bases at V and 4 bases at J, with 13 bases between the two ends. This CDR3 is 15 amino acids long. The DNA of the CDR3 is TGTGCCAGCAGCTTGGCTCCATCCGGGTTCTATGGCTACACCTTC. Translated, it gives CASSLAPSGFYGYTF.